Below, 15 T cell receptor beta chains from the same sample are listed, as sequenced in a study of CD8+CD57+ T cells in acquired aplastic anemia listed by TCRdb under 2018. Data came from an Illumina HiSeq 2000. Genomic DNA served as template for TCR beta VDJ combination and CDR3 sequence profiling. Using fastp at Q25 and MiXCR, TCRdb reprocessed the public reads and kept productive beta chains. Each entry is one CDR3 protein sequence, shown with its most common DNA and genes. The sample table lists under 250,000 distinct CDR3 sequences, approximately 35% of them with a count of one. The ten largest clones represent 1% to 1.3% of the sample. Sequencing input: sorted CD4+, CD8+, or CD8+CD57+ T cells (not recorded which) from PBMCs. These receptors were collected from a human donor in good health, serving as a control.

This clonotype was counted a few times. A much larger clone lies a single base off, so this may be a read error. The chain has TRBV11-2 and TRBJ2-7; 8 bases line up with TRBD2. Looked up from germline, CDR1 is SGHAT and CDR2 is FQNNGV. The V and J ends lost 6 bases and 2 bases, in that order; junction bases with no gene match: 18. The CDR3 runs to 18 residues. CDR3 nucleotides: TGTGCCAGCAGTCTAAGGGATGGCAGCGGGGGCATACCCTACGAGCAGTACTTC. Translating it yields CASSLRDGSGGIPYEQYF. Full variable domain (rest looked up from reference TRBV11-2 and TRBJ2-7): EAGVAQSPRYKIIEKRQSVAFWCNPISGHATLYWYQQILGQGPKLLIQFQNNGVVDDSQLPKDRFSAERLKGVDSTLKIQPAKLEDSAVYLCASSLRDGSGGIPYEQYFGPGTRLTVT.

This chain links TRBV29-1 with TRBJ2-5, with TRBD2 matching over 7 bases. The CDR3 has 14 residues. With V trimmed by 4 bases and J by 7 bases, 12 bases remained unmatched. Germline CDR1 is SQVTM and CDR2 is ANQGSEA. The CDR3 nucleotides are TGCAGCGTTGTTGGGGATAGCGGGTATGGGACCCAGTACTTC. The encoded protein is CSVVGDSGYGTQYF.

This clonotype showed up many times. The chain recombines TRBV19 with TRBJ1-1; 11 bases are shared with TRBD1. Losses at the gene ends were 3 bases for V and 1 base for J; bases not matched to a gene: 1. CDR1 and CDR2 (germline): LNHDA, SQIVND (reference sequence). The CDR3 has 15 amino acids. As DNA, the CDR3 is TGTGCCAGTAGTATCGGGACAGGGGGGAACACTGAAGCTTTCTTT. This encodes CASSIGTGGNTEAFF. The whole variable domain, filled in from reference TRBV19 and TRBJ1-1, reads DGGITQSPKYLFRKEGQNVTLSCEQNLNHDAMYWYRQDPGQGLRLIYYSQIVNDFQKGDIAEGYSVSREKKESFPLTVTSAQKNPTAFYLCASSIGTGGNTEAFFGQGTRLTVV.

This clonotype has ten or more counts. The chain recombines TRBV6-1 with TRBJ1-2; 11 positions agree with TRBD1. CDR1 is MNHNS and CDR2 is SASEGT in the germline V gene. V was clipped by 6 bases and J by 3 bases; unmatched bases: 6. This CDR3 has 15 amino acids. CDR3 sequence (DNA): TGTGCCAGCAGGGGACAGGGGGGTATCGACTATGGCTACACCTTC. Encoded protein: CASRGQGGIDYGYTF.

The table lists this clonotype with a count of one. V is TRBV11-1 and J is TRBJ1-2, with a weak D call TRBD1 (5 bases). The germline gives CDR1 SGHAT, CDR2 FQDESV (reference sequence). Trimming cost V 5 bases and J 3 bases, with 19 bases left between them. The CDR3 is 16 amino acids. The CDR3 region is CASSGEWGPKDYGYTF. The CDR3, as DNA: TGTGCCAGCAGCGGAGAATGGGGACCTAAAGACTATGGCTACACCTTC.

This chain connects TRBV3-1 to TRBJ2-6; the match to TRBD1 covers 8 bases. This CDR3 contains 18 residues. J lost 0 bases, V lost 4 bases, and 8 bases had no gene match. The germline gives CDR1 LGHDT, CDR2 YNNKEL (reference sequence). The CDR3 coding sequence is TGTGCCAGCAGCCCTCCGGGTCAGGGGGCCTCTGGGGCCAACGTCCTGACTTTC. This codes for CASSPPGQGASGANVLTF.

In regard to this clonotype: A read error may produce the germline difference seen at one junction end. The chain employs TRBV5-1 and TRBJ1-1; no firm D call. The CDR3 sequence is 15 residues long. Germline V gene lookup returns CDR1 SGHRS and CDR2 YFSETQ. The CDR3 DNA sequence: TGCGCCAGCAGCTGGGGTCAGGCCAAGAACACTGGAGCTTTCTTT. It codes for CASSWGQAKNTGAFF.

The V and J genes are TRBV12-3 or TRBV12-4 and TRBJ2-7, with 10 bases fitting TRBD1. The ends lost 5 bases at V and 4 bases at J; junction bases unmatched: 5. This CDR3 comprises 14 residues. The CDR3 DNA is TGTGCCAGCAGTGACTGGACAGGGGGATACGAGCAGTACTTC. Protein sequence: CASSDWTGGYEQYF.

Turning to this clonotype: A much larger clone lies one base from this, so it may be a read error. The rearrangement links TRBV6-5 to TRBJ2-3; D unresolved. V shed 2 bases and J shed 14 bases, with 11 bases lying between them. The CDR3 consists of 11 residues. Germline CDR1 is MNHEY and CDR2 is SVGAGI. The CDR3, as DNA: TGTGCCAGCAGTTACCGGAGCGACCGGTATTTT. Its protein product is CASSYRSDRYF.

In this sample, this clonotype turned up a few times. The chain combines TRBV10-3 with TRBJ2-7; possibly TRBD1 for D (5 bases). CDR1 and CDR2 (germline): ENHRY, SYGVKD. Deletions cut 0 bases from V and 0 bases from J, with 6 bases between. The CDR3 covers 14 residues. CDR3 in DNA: TGTGCCATCAGTGAGTCAGACAGCTCCTACGAGCAGTACTTC. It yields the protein CAISESDSSYEQYF.

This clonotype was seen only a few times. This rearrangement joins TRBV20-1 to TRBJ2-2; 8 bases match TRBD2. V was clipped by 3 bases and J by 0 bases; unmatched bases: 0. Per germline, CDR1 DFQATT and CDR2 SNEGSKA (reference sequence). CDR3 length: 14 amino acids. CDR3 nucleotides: TGCAGTGCTAGCGGGGGGGCGAACACCGGGGAGCTGTTTTTT. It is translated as CSASGGANTGELFF.

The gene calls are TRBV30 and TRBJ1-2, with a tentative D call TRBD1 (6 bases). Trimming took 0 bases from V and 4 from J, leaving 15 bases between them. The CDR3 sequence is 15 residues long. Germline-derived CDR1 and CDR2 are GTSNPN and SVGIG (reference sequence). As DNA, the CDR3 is TGTGCCTGGAGTGTACATCGCCAGGGGTCCTATGGCTACACCTTC. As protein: CAWSVHRQGSYGYTF.

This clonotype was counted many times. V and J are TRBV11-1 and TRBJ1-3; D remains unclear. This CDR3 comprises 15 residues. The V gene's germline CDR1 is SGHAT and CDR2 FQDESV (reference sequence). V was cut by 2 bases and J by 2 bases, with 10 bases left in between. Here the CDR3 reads CASSLTGSAGNTIYF. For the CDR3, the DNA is TGTGCCAGCAGCTTAACTGGGTCGGCTGGAAACACCATATATTTT. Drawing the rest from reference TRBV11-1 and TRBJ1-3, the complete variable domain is EAEVAQSPRYKITEKSQAVAFWCDPISGHATLYWYRQILGQGPELLVQFQDESVVDDSQLPKDRFSAERLKGVDSTLKIQPAELGDSAMYLCASSLTGSAGNTIYFGEGSWLTVV.

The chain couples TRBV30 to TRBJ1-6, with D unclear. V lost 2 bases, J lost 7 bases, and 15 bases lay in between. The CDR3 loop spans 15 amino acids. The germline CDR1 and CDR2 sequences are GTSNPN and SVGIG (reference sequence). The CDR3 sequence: CAWSPTPKNNSPLHF. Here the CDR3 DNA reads TGTGCCTGGAGTCCGACCCCTAAGAACAATTCACCCCTCCACTTT.

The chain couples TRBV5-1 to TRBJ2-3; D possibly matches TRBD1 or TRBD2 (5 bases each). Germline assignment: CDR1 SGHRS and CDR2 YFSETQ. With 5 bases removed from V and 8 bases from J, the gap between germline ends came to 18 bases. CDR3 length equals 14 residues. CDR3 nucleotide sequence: TGCGCCAGCAGGGCCGGGGCCGAGCGAGGTACGCAGTATTTT. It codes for CASRAGAERGTQYF.